The present T cell receptor beta chain was sequenced within a study of cytomegalovirus exposure and HLA in healthy donors. CDR3 size: 15 residues. Germline-derived CDR1 and CDR2 are SEHNR and FQNEAQ (reference sequence). With 3 bases clipped from V and 2 bases from J, the junction kept 2 bases outside the gene matches. Sequencing was performed with immunoSEQ multiplex PCR; in TCRdb, only in-frame clones are kept and a portion is missing. The sample has 140,000 to 150,000 clones; approximately 94% are singletons. This chain joins TRBV7-9 and TRBJ2-1; the match to TRBD2 covers 9 bases. This TCR came from a man between 18 and 35 years old in good health and CMV-seropositive. The sample taken for sequencing was PBMCs. CDR3 sequence reads: CASSFPSGAYNEQFF. The CDR3 DNA reads TGTGCCAGCAGCTTCCCTAGCGGGGCCTACAATGAGCAGTTCTTC.